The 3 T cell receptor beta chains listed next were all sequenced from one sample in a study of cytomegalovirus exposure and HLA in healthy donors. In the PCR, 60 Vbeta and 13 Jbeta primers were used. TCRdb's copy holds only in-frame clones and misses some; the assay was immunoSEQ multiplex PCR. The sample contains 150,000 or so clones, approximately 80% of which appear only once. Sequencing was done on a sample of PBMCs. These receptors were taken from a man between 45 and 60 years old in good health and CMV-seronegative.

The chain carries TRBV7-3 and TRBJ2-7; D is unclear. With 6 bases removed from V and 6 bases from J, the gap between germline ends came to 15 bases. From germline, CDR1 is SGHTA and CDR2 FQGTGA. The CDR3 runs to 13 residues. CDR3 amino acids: CASSFGESAEQYF. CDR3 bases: TGTGCCAGCAGTTTTGGAGAGTCTGCCGAGCAGTACTTC.

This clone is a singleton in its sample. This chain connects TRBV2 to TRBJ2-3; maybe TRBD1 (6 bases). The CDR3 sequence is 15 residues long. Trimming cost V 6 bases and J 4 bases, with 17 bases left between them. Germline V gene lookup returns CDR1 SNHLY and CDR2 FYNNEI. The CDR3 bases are TGTGCCAGCAGCGTCGACAGGCCCAGTTCAGATACGCAGTATTTT. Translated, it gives CASSVDRPSSDTQYF.

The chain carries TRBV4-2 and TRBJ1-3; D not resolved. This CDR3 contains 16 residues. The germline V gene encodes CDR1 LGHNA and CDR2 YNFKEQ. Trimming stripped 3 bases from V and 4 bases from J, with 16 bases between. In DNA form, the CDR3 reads TGTGCCAGCAGCCATACAGTACAATCTCCCGGAAACACCATATATTTT. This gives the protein CASSHTVQSPGNTIYF.